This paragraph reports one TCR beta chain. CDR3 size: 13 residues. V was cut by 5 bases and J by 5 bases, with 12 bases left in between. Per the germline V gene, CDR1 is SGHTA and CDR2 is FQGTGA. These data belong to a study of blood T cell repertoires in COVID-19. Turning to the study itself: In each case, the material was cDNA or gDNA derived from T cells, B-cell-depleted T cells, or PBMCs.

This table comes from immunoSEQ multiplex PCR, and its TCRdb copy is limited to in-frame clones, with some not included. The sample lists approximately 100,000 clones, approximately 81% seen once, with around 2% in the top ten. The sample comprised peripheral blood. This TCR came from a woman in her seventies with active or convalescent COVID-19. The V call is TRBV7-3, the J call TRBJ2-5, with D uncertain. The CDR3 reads CASSGQPGETQYF. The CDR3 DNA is TGTGCCAGCAGCGGGCAGCCTGGGGAGACCCAGTACTTC.